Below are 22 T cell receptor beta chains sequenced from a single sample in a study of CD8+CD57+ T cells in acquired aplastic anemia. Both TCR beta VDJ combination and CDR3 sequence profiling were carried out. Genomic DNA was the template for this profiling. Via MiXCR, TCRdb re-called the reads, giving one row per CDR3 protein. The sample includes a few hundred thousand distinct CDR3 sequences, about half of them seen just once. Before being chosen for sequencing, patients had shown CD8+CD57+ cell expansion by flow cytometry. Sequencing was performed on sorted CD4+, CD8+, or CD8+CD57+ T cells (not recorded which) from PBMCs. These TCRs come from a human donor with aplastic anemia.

Here the CDR3 DNA reads TGTGCCAGCAGTGAAGGCCCGACAGAACAGTTCTTC. Translation: CASSEGPTEQFF. The chain recombines TRBV25-1 with TRBJ2-1, with D possibly matching TRBD1 (5 bases). The V gene's germline CDR1 is MGHDK and CDR2 SYGVNS. The CDR3 spans 12 residues. The V gene lost 2 bases and the J gene lost 13 bases, with 12 bases spanning the gap.

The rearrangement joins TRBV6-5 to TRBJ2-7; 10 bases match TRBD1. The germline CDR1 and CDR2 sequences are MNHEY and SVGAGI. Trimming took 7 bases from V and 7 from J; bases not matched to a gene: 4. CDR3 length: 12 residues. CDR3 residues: CASKGTGVEQYF. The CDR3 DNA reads TGTGCCAGCAAAGGGACAGGGGTTGAGCAGTACTTC.

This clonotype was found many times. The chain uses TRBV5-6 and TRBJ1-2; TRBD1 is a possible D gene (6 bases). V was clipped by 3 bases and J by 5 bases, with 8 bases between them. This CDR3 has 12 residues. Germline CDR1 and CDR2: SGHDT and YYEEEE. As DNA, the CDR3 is TGTGCCAGCAGCTCAGGGGCGTATGGCTACACCTTC. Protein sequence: CASSSGAYGYTF. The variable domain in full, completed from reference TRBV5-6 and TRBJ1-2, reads DAGVTQSPTHLIKTRGQQVTLRCSPKSGHDTVSWYQQALGQGPQFIFQYYEEEERQRGNFPDRFSGHQFPNYSSELNVNALLLGDSALYLCASSSGAYGYTFGSGTRLTVV.

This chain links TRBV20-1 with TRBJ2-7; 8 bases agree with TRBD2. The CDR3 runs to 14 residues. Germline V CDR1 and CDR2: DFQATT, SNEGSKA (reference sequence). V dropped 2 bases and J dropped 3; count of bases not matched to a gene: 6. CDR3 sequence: CSARSGLAGYEQYF. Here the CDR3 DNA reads TGCAGTGCTAGATCCGGACTAGCCGGCTACGAGCAGTACTTC.

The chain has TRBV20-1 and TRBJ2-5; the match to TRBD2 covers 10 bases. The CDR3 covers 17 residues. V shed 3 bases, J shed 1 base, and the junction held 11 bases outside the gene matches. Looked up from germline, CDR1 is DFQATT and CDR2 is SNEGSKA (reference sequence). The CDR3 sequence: CSASNSGGLGPQETQYF. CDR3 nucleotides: TGCAGTGCTAGCAATAGCGGGGGGTTAGGTCCCCAAGAGACCCAGTACTTC.

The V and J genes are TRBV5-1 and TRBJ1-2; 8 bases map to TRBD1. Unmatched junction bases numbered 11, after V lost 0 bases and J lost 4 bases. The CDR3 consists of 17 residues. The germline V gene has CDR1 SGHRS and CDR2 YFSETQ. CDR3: CASSLEGQVGRTYGYTF. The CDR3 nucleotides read TGCGCCAGCAGCTTGGAGGGACAGGTTGGGAGGACCTATGGCTACACCTTC.

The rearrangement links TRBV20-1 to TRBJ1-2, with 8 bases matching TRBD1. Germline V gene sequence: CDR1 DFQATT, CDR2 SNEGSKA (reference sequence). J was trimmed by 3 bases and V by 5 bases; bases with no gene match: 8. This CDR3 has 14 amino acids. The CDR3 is CSAPSGTGHYGYTF. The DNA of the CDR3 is TGCAGTGCTCCCTCCGGGACAGGACACTATGGCTACACCTTC.

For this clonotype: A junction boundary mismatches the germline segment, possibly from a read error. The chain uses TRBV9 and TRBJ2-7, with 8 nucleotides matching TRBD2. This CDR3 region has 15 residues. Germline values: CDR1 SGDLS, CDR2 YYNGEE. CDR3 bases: TGCGCCAGCAGCCAAATCCCGGGGGGGGACTACGAGCAGTACTTC. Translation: CASSQIPGGDYEQYF.

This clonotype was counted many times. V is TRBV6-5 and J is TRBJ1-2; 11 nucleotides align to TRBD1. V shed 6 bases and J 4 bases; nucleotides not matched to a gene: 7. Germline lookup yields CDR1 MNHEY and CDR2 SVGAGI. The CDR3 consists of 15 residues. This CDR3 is CASRRAGTGGYGYTF. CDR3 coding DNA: TGTGCCAGCAGACGGGCGGGGACAGGGGGCTATGGCTACACCTTC.

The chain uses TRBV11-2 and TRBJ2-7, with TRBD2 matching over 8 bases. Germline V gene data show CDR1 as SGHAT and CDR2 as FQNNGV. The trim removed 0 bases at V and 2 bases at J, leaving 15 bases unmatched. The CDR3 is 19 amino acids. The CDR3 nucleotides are TGTGCCAGCAGCTTAGACTATCGGGGGGGTTCCACTCCTCCCTACGAGCAGTACTTC. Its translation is CASSLDYRGGSTPPYEQYF.

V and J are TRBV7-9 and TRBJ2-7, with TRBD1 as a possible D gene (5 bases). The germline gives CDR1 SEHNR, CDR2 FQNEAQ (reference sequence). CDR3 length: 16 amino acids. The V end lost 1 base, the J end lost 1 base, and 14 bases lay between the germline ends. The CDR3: CASSLDRHNPSYEQYF. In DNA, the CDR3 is TGTGCCAGCAGCTTAGACAGGCACAACCCATCCTACGAGCAGTACTTC.

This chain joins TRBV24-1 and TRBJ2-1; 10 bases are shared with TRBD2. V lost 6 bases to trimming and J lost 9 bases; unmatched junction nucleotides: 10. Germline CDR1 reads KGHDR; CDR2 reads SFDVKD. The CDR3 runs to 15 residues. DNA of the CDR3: TGTGCCACCAGTCGGGGGAGCGGGAGGGCCAGTGAGCAGTTCTTC. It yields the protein CATSRGSGRASEQFF.

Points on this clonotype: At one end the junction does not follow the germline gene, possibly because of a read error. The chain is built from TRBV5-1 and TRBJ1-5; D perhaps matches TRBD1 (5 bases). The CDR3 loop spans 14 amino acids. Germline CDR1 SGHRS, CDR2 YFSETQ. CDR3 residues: CASSRGHINQPQHF. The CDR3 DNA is TGTGCCAGCAGCCGAGGACATATCAATCAGCCCCAGCATTTT.

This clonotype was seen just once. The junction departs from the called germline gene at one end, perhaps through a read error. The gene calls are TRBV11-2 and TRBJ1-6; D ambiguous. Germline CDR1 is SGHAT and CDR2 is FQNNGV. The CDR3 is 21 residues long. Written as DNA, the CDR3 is TGTGCCGGCAGCTTAGAGTCACAAGGACGCGGGCGGTATTTGAGCGGTTCACCCCTCCACTTT. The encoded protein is CAGSLESQGRGRYLSGSPLHF. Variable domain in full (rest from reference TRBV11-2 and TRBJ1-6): EAGVAQSPRYKIIEKRQSVAFWCNPISGHATLYWYQQILGQGPKLLIQFQNNGVVDDSQLPKDRFSAERLKGVDSTLKIQPAKLEDSAVYLCAGSLESQGRGRYLSGSPLHFGNGTRLTVT.

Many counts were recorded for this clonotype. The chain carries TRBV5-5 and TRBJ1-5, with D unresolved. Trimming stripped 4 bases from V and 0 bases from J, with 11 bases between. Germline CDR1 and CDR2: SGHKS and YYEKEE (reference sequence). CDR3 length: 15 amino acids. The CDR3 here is CASSPGGISNQPQHF. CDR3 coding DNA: TGTGCCAGCAGCCCTGGAGGGATTAGCAATCAGCCCCAGCATTTT.

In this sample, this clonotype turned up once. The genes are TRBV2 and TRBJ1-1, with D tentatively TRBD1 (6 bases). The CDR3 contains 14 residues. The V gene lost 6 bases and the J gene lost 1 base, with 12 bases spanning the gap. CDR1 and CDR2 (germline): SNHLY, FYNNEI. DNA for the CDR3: TGTGCCAGCAGAGGCCGGACAGAGAACACTGAAGCTTTCTTT. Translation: CASRGRTENTEAFF.

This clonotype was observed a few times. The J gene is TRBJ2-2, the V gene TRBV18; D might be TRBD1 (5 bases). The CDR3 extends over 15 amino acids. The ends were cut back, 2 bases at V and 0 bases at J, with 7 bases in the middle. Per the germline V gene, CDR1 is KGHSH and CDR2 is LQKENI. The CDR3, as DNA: TGTGCCAGCTCACCAACAGGATCGAACACCGGGGAGCTGTTTTTT. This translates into CASSPTGSNTGELFF.

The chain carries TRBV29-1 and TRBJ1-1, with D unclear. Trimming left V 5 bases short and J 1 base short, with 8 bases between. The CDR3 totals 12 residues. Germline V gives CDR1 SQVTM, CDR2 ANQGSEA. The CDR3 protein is CSVFNGNTEAFF. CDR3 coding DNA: TGCAGCGTTTTCAATGGGAACACTGAAGCTTTCTTT.

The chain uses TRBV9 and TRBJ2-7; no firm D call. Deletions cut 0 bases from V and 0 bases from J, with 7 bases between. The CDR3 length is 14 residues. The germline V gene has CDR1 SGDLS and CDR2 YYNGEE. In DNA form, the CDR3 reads TGTGCCAGCAGCGTAGGGGCTAACTCCTACGAGCAGTACTTC. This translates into CASSVGANSYEQYF.

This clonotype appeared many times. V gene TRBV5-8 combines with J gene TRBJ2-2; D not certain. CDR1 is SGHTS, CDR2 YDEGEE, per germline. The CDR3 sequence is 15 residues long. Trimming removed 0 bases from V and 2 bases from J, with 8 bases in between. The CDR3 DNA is TGTGCCAGCAGCTTGGGGCCCGCAAACACCGGGGAGCTGTTTTTT. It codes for CASSLGPANTGELFF.

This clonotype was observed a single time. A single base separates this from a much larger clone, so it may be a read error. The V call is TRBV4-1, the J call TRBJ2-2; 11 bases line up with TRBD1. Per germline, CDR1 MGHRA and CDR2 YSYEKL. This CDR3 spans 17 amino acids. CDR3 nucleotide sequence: TGCGCCAGCAGCCCGAGGACAGGGGGCGAGGACACCGGGGAGCCGTTTTTT. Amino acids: CASSPRTGGEDTGEPFF.

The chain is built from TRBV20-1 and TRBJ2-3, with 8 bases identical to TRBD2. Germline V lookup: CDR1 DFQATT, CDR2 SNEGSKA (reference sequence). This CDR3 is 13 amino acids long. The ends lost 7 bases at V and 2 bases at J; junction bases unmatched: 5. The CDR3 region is CSVAGGNTDTQYF. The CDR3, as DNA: TGCAGTGTGGCGGGGGGTAACACAGATACGCAGTATTTT.